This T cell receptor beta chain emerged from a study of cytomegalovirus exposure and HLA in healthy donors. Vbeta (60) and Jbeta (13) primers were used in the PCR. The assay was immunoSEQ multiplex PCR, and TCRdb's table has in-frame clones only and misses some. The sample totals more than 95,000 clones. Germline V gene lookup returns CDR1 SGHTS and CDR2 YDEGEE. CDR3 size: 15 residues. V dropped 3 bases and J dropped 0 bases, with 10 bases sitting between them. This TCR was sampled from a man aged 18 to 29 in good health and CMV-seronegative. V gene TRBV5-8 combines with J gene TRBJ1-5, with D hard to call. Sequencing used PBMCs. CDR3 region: CASSSGFHSNQPQHF. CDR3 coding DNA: TGTGCCAGCAGCTCGGGGTTCCATAGCAATCAGCCCCAGCATTTT.